This T cell receptor beta chain was sequenced during a study of blood T cell repertoires in COVID-19. As for the study in general: Italy, Spain and the United States were the sources of the convalescent and acute COVID-19 samples.

Adults between about 18 and 89 years of age took part from more than 20 US areas. Clinical history reported by participants formed the basis on which cohorts were assigned. V lost 6 bases to trimming and J lost 4 bases; unmatched junction nucleotides: 11. The CDR3 is made up of 17 amino acids. Germline CDR1 and CDR2: SGHAT and FQNNGV. Per the original methods: Reference gene primer amplification yielded estimated nucleated cell counts. Only in-frame clones appear in the TCRdb table, and some are missing; sequencing was by immunoSEQ multiplex PCR. The DNA was the basis for D and trimming; V, J and clone size are from that table. The table records 250,000 to 350,000 clones, around 91% of them present only once.

The chain uses TRBV11-2 and TRBJ2-3; 12 nucleotides line up with TRBD1. Source material: PBMCs or T cells enriched from blood (not recorded which). The sequence was collected from a young woman with acute COVID-19. The CDR3 nucleotides read TGTGCCAGCAGTCATACCGGGACAGGGGGCTTCTCAGATACGCAGTATTTT. Amino acid sequence: CASSHTGTGGFSDTQYF.